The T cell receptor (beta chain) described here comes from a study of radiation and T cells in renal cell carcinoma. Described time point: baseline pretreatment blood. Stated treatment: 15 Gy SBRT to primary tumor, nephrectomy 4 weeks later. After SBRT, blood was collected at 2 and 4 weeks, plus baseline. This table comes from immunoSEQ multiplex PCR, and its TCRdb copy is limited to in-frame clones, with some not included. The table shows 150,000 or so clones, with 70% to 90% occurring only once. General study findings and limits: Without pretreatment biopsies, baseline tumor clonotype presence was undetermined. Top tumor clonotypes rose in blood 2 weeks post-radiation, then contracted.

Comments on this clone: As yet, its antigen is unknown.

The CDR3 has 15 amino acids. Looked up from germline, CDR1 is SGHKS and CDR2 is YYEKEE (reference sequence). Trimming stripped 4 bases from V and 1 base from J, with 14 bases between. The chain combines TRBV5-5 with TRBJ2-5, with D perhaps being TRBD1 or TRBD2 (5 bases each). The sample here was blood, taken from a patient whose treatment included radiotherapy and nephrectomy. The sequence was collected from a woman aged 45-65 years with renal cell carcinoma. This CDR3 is CASSVPGRSQETQYF. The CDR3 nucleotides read TGTGCCAGCAGCGTTCCGGGACGGTCCCAAGAGACCCAGTACTTC.